The rows below give T cell receptor beta chains drawn from one sample of a study of T-cell memory formation after mild COVID-19. TCRdb processed the 5' RACE reads anew with MiXCR; each CDR3 protein has one entry. The data contain some 330,000 distinct CDR3 sequences, more than 20% of them seen just once; the ten biggest clones take up about an eighth. Material for sequencing was PBMCs or a T cell subset sorted from them (not recorded which). All receptors come from an adult woman who had mild COVID-19 (a few samples of this study predate the infection). Cell type and time point are not known. CDR3s include the opening cysteine and the closing phenylalanine or tryptophan. D genes are given only for firm matches. Not every row has a clone size; where given, it reads once, few, many or a size class.

d_call,j_call,cdr3_length,clone_size,v_call,cdr3_nt,cdr3_aa
TRBD2,TRBJ2-1,16,few,TRBV4-1,TGCGCCAGCAGCCAATACAGGCTAGCGGGAGACAATGAGCAGTTCTTC,CASSQYRLAGDNEQFF
NA,TRBJ1-1,13,NA,TRBV28,TGTGCCAGCAGTCGGGGCAGGAACACTGAAGCTTTCTTT,CASSRGRNTEAFF
TRBD2,TRBJ2-2,16,NA,TRBV7-6,TGTGCCAGCAGCTTAGTACTAGCGGGAGATCCCGGGGAGCTGTTTTTT,CASSLVLAGDPGELFF
NA,TRBJ1-4,15,many,TRBV30,TGTGCCTGGACCCTCGGGGGGGCGGCTAATGAAAAACTGTTTTTT,CAWTLGGAANEKLFF
NA,TRBJ2-3,16,few,TRBV12-3/TRBV12-4,TGTGCCAGCAGTTTATCCCGCAACCACGGCACAGATACGCAGTATTTT,CASSLSRNHGTDTQYF
NA,TRBJ2-2,15,NA,TRBV3-1,TGTGCCAGCAGCCAAGGGGGGGTCAGAACCGGGGAGCTGTTTTTT,CASSQGGVRTGELFF
NA,TRBJ2-7,15,NA,TRBV10-3,TGTGCCATCAGTGAGTCCATGACGGGAGTGGGCGAGCAGTACTTC,CAISESMTGVGEQYF
TRBD2,TRBJ2-3,15,NA,TRBV4-2,TGTGCCAGCAGATCGACTAGCGGGAGCACAGATACGCAGTATTTT,CASRSTSGSTDTQYF
NA,TRBJ2-1,15,few,TRBV20-1,TGCAGTGCTAGTGGGGCGGGGGCACCCTACAATGAGCAGTTCTTC,CSASGAGAPYNEQFF
TRBD1,TRBJ2-1,16,NA,TRBV7-2,TGTGCCAGCAGCCCAAGGACAGGGCTCACCTACAATGAGCAGTTCTTC,CASSPRTGLTYNEQFF
TRBD1,TRBJ2-5,15,few,TRBV4-2,TGTGCCAGCAGCCAAGACAGGGGGCGCGGGGAGACCCAGTACTTC,CASSQDRGRGETQYF
NA,TRBJ1-6,14,NA,TRBV20-1,TGCAGTGCTAGTGATGGGCACTATAATTCACCCCTCCACTTT,CSASDGHYNSPLHF
NA,TRBJ2-1,16,NA,TRBV12-3/TRBV12-4,TGTGCCAGCAGTTTATTGGCGGGCCTTAGAAACAATGAGCAGTTCTTC,CASSLLAGLRNNEQFF
TRBD2,TRBJ2-7,16,few,TRBV2,TGTGCCAGCAGTGGGAGCGGGAGGGCCGGGCGCCCCGTTGGGTACTTC,CASSGSGRAGRPVGYF
NA,TRBJ2-5,16,few,TRBV20-1,TGCAGTGCTAGAGATAGACCGGGGATTTCATTGGAGACCCAGTACTTC,CSARDRPGISLETQYF
NA,TRBJ2-7,13,NA,TRBV2,TGTGCCGGCAGTGAAAACCAGGGCTACGAGCAGTACTTC,CAGSENQGYEQYF
TRBD1,TRBJ1-1,16,NA,TRBV4-1,TGCGCCAGCAGCCAAGAGTACAGGGGGAGGAACACTGAAGCTTTCTTT,CASSQEYRGRNTEAFF
NA,TRBJ1-6,14,few,TRBV19,TGTGCCAGTAGTATAGGGGGGCCGAATTCACCCCTCCACTTT,CASSIGGPNSPLHF
TRBD1,TRBJ1-4,15,NA,TRBV24-1,TGTGCCACCAGTGACCCGACAGGGGGTGATGAAAAACTGTTTTTT,CATSDPTGGDEKLFF
NA,TRBJ2-5,15,many,TRBV15,TGTGCCACCAGCAGAGATCCCGGGAAACAAGAGACCCAGTACTTC,CATSRDPGKQETQYF
NA,TRBJ2-1,12,NA,TRBV4-1,TGCGCCAGCAGCCCAGTGATCGGGGAGCAGTTCTTC,CASSPVIGEQFF
NA,TRBJ2-7,13,many,TRBV7-9,TGTGCCAGCAGCTTAGACATGAGCGGCGAGCAGTACTTC,CASSLDMSGEQYF
TRBD1,TRBJ2-3,14,NA,TRBV7-9,TGTGCCATCGAGGACAGGAAAAGCACAGATACGCAGTATTTT,CAIEDRKSTDTQYF
NA,TRBJ2-5,14,NA,TRBV4-1,TGCGCCAGCAGCCAAGGAATCCGAATTGAGACCCAGTACTTC,CASSQGIRIETQYF
NA,TRBJ1-5,15,medium-sized,TRBV10-3,TGTGCCATCAGTGTGGGGGAATTTAGCAATCAGCCCCAGCATTTT,CAISVGEFSNQPQHF
NA,TRBJ1-1,13,NA,TRBV18,TGTGCCAGCTCACCAAGTTTGGCAGATGAAGCTTTCTTT,CASSPSLADEAFF
NA,TRBJ2-5,17,NA,TRBV7-9,TGTGCCAGCAGCTTAGGCGGGCAGGGCTCGTCGCGGGAGACCCAGTACTTC,CASSLGGQGSSRETQYF
NA,TRBJ2-5,13,NA,TRBV5-1,TGCGCCAGCAGCCCCATTTTTCAAGAGACCCAGTACTTC,CASSPIFQETQYF
TRBD1,TRBJ1-6,14,NA,TRBV9,TGTGCCAGCAGCGGGGACAGGGGAAATTCACCCCTCCACTTT,CASSGDRGNSPLHF
TRBD1,TRBJ1-2,15,NA,TRBV5-1,TGCGCCAGCAGCGCTCAGACAGGGGCTAACTATGGCTACACCTTC,CASSAQTGANYGYTF
NA,TRBJ2-1,14,few,TRBV4-1,TGCGCCAGCAGATCTACCCGGGTCTTCAATGAGCAGTTCTTC,CASRSTRVFNEQFF
TRBD2,TRBJ2-3,15,NA,TRBV12-3/TRBV12-4,TGTGCCAGCAGGGCCCCCGGGGGGATTGCAGATACGCAGTATTTT,CASRAPGGIADTQYF
NA,TRBJ1-5,18,NA,TRBV7-9,TGTGCCAGCAGCTTAGCGTATGGTAGAGCTCGTGGCAATCAGCCCCAGCATTTT,CASSLAYGRARGNQPQHF
TRBD1,TRBJ1-1,14,few,TRBV30,TGTGCCTGGAGTCCAGGGGGCTTTGGCACTGAAGCTTTCTTT,CAWSPGGFGTEAFF
NA,TRBJ2-1,16,NA,TRBV6-2/TRBV6-3,TGTGCCAGCAGTTACCCCCAACAGACCAGCTACAATGAGCAGTTCTTC,CASSYPQQTSYNEQFF
TRBD2,TRBJ2-7,13,many,TRBV20-1,TGCAGTGCTAGACTAGCGGGGGCCTACGAGCAGTACTTC,CSARLAGAYEQYF
TRBD2,TRBJ2-2,16,NA,TRBV7-8,TGTGCCAGCAGCTCGAGACTAGCGGGAGTCACCGGGGAGCTGTTTTTT,CASSSRLAGVTGELFF
TRBD2,TRBJ2-7,15,few,TRBV4-3,TGCGCCAGCAGCCAAGATCGGGAGGTCTCCTACGAGCAGTACTTC,CASSQDREVSYEQYF
TRBD2,TRBJ2-1,15,few,TRBV5-1,TGCGCCAGCAGCTTTGGGACTAGCGATTACAATGAGCAGTTCTTC,CASSFGTSDYNEQFF
TRBD2,TRBJ2-7,16,few,TRBV11-2,TGTGCCAGCAGCTTTGATGCACTAGCGGGAGTCTACGAGCAGTACTTC,CASSFDALAGVYEQYF
TRBD1,TRBJ2-7,14,few,TRBV7-9,TGTGCCAGCACGCCGGGACAGGGCCCGGGGGAGCAGTACTTC,CASTPGQGPGEQYF
NA,TRBJ2-2,15,many,TRBV5-6,TGTGCCAGCAGCGCGCTAGCGCGGAACACCGGGGAGCTGTTTTTT,CASSALARNTGELFF
NA,TRBJ2-1,14,many,TRBV5-1,TGTGCCAGCAGCTTAGGGAGCTCCTACAATGAGCAGTTCTTC,CASSLGSSYNEQFF
TRBD2,TRBJ2-1,17,NA,TRBV4-2,TGTGCCAGCAGCCAAGCTTCCGGGACTAGCGGGGCTAGGGCGCAGTTCTTC,CASSQASGTSGARAQFF
NA,TRBJ2-1,14,NA,TRBV24-1,TGTGCCACCAGTCCGACTACCTTAGCTGGTGAGCAGTTCTTC,CATSPTTLAGEQFF
NA,TRBJ1-1,13,many,TRBV5-1,TGCGCCAGCAGCTTTACAGGGCAGACTGAAGCTTTCTTT,CASSFTGQTEAFF
NA,TRBJ2-5,15,many,TRBV7-6,TGTGCCAGCAGCTGGGTTGTGGGGGCCCAAGAGACCCAGTACTTC,CASSWVVGAQETQYF